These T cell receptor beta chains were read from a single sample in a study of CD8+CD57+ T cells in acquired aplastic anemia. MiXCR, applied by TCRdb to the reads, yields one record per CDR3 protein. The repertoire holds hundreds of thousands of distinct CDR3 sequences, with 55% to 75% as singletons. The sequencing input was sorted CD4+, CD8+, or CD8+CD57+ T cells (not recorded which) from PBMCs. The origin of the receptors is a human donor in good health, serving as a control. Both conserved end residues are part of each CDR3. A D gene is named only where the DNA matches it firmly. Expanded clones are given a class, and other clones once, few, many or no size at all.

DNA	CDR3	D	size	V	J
TGTGCCAGCAGCAGCGAGAGGCAGCCCCAGCATTTT	CASSSERQPQHF	-	many	TRBV7-8	TRBJ1-5
TGTGCCAGCAGCCCCAGCAGGGACTATGGCTACACCCACTACTTC	CASSPSRDYGYTHYF	TRBD2	-	TRBV7-2	TRBJ2-7
TGTGCCATCCGGGGGCAGGGGCGCACTGAAGCTTTCTTT	CAIRGQGRTEAFF	-	few	TRBV7-8	TRBJ1-1
TGTGCCGGATCGGGGGCTTTCACCGGGGAGCTGTTTTTT	CAGSGAFTGELFF	-	many	TRBV12-3/TRBV12-4	TRBJ2-2
TGTGCCAGCAGCTTAGTGGTATGGGGGGGCCGCAAGGGCAATGAGCAGTTCTTC	CASSLVVWGGRKGNEQFF	-	-	TRBV11-2	TRBJ2-1
TGTGCCAGCAGCGTACGAAGAGAGCCCTACAATGAGCAGTTC	CASSVRREPYNEQF	-	-	TRBV7-2	TRBJ2-7
TGTGCCAGCAGCGTGGGACAGGGCTCGGGCTACACCTTC	CASSVGQGSGYTF	TRBD1	-	TRBV9	TRBJ1-2
TGCAGTGCTAGCGTGGCGGATCAGGAGCCCCAGTACTTC	CSASVADQEPQYF	-	-	TRBV20-1	TRBJ2-5
TGTGCCAGCAGCCCCGAGAGAACAGAGACCCAGTACTTC	CASSPERTETQYF	-	-	TRBV2	TRBJ2-5
TGTGCCAGCAGCTTCGCGACAGAGACGAACACTGAAGCTTTCTTT	CASSFATETNTEAFF	-	-	TRBV7-2	TRBJ1-1
TGTGCCAGTAGTCCCAGGGGGTTTGTCTCACCCCTCCACTTT	CASSPRGFVSPLHF	TRBD1	few	TRBV19	TRBJ1-6
TGCAGTGTTAGCACGACAGGGGATCGCTACGAGCAGTACTTC	CSVSTTGDRYEQYF	TRBD1	-	TRBV20-1	TRBJ2-7
TGTGCCAGCAGCTCGCCGGGACAGGGGGCAAATGAGCAGTTCTTC	CASSSPGQGANEQFF	TRBD1	-	TRBV7-9	TRBJ2-1
TGCAGTGCCGGAGATGCGACCGGTGACACCCAGTACTTC	CSAGDATGDTQYF	-	-	TRBV20-1	TRBJ2-5
TGTGCCAGCAGTGATCCGGGACAGGGGACATATAACTATGGCTACACCTTC	CASSDPGQGTYNYGYTF	TRBD1	many	TRBV6-6	TRBJ1-2
TGTGCCAGCAAGCGCGGGGGGGAGCAGTACTTC	CASKRGGEQYF	TRBD2	-	TRBV7-2	TRBJ2-7
TGTGCCACCAGCAGGGACAGGGGTCAGGAGACCCAGTACTTC	CATSRDRGQETQYF	TRBD1	few	TRBV15	TRBJ2-5
TGTGCCAGTAGTATCCCGGGACAGGGGGCTAGCCACGAGCAGTACTTC	CASSIPGQGASHEQYF	TRBD1	-	TRBV19	TRBJ2-7